This T cell receptor (beta chain) is from a study of cytomegalovirus exposure and HLA in healthy donors (dated by TCRdb to about 2017). Regarding the complete study: According to a later analysis, the approximately 120 validation repertoires were produced on the same platform as the 700 or so repertoires of the first cohort. The study aimed to test whether signatures of past pathogen exposure could be identified by cataloging public T cell receptors. In addition to the first cohort of 650 to 750 subjects, a separate validation cohort of approximately 110 different subjects was used. The study combined high-throughput TCR immunosequencing, statistical association of individual TCRs with disease status, and machine learning to predict cytomegalovirus infection status.

The library came from the immunoSEQ multiplex PCR assay. As for the original processing: To diagnose cytomegalovirus status from the catalog of TCR beta chain sequences, a statistical classification framework was built. TCRdb stores this immuneACCESS table with in-frame sequences only. Part of the clones is absent; in the studies checked, under half of the shortfall reflects unresolved V genes, and no reason is known for the rest. That table is the source of V, J and clone size, and D and trimming were worked out from the DNA. Recorded for this sample are around 95,000 clones; 75% to 90% of them occurred a single time. The ten largest clonotypes hold 20% to 25% of the sample. The donors belonged to the validation cohort of approximately 130 subjects, which was separate from the approximately 610-subject first cohort. Overall study results and their limits: In vitro tests confirmed that a few of the cytomegalovirus-associated TCR beta chains recognize cytomegalovirus antigens. Cytomegalovirus status was reported to be diagnosed by the classifier with high specificity and sensitivity in both the original and validation cohorts. Across donors, most TCR sequences were observed very rarely, whereas some public TCRs were present in many individuals. A total of fewer than 200 TCR beta chains were listed by the study as associated with cytomegalovirus. A later analysis had no HLA typing for the validation cohort, so co-occurrence there was scored across all 130 or so repertoires. Subsequent analysis determined that TCRs grouped into clusters in the first cohort also showed a tendency toward co-occurrence across the 130 or so validation repertoires, and 85% to 95% of cluster scores exceeded 0. It was suggested by the authors that the approach could potentially be generalized to other disease states and immunological phenotypes.

Worth noting for this clone: What this receptor recognizes is not known. Base qualities were left out, and no much larger clone turns up one base away.

The CDR3 contains 17 residues, cysteine and phenylalanine counted. CDR3 DNA only is kept here, 51 bases in frame from base 1. CDR1 and CDR2 (MGHRA, YSYEKL) derive from the germline V gene. V is cut by 0 bases and J by 3 bases, and the space between the germline ends is 18 bases. This receptor was obtained from a man aged 18 to 30 in good health and CMV-seropositive. The specimen was PBMCs. The sequence links TRBV4-1 to TRBJ2-7, and perhaps TRBD2 as D gene, on 5 matching bases. The CDR3 here reads CASSQDRGSVIYYEQYF. At the DNA level, the sequence is TGCGCCAGCAGCCAAGATCGGGGTTCCGTCATCTACTACGAGCAGTACTTC.